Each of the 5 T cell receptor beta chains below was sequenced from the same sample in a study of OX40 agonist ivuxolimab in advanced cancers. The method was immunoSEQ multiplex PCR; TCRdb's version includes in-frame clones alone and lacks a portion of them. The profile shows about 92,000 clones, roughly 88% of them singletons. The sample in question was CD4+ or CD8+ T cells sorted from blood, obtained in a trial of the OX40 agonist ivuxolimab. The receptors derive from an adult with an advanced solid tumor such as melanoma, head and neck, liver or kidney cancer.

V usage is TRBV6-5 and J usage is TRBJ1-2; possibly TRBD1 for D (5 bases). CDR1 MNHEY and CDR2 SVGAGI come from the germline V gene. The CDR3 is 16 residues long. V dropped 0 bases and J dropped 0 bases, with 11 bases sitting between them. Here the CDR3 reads CASSYSGATTNYGYTF. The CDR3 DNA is TGTGCCAGCAGTTACTCAGGGGCGACTACTAACTATGGCTACACCTTC.

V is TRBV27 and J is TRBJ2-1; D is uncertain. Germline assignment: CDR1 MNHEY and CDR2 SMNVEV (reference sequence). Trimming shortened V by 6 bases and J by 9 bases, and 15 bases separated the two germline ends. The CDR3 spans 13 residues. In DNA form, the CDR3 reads TGTGCCAGCAGGCAGAACCCCATCACTGAGCAGTTCTTC. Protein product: CASRQNPITEQFF.

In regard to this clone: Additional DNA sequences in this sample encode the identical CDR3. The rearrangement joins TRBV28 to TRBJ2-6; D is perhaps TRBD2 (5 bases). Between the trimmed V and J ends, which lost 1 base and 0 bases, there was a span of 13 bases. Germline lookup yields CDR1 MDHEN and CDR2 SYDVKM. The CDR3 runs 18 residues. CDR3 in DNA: TGTGCCAGCAGTTTATTTTTGGCTGGGAGCTCTGGGGCCAACGTCCTGACTTTC. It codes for CASSLFLAGSSGANVLTF. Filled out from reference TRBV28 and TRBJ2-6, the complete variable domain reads DVKVTQSSRYLVKRTGEKVFLECVQDMDHENMFWYRQDPGLGLRLIYFSYDVKMKEKGDIPEGYSVSREKKERFSLILESASTNQTSMYLCASSLFLAGSSGANVLTFGAGSRLTVL.

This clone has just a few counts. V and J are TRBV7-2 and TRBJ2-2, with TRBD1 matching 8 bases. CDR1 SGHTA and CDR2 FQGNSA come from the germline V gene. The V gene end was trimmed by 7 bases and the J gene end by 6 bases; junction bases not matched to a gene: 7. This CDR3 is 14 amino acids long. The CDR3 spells CASTPLQGAGELFF. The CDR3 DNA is TGTGCCAGCACTCCCCTACAGGGGGCCGGGGAGCTGTTTTTT.

The CDR3: CASSTSALSYNEQFF. DNA for the CDR3: TGTGCCAGCAGTACGTCTGCTCTCTCCTACAATGAGCAGTTCTTC. The rearrangement links TRBV6-1 to TRBJ2-1; D gene uncertain. The V gene's germline CDR1 is MNHNS and CDR2 SASEGT. This CDR3 comprises 15 residues. V lost 5 bases and J lost 0, with 11 bases in between.